The sample holds many counts of the clone carrying this TCR beta chain. Its matching antigen is unknown. TCR beta libraries were built with iRepertoire HTBI primers and Arm-PCR of CDR3 regions. TCRdb recomputed calls from the multiplex PCR reads with MiXCR, one row per CDR3 protein. This table has over 200,000 distinct CDR3 sequences, 18% appearing once. Time point here: newly diagnosed GD, antithyroid drugs for less than 3 months. RNA from PBMCs was the source of the TCR library. This sample is drawn from a study of regulatory T cells in long-lasting Graves disease. Study outcomes and limitations: TRBV28, TRBJ1-2 and TRBJ2-5 emerged as the favored segments in persistent disease. With a small sample size, accuracy may have been reduced.

Trimming stripped 3 bases from V and 5 bases from J, with 7 bases between. The CDR3 has 12 residues. Germline CDR1 reads LNHDA; CDR2 reads SQIVND (reference sequence). The sample was also linked to a second study, of T cells in Graves' hyperthyroidism and ophthalmopathy. That study adds: During a first-round RT-PCR of the TCR CDR3, the HTBI primer set was used.

This sequence was found in a woman aged 25 to 39 with Graves disease. The sequencing here drew on peripheral blood mononuclear cells (PBMCs), taken at new diagnosis, from a patient treated with antithyroid drugs. The chain combines TRBV19 with TRBJ1-2, with D hard to call. CDR3 sequence reads: CASSIRGYGYTF. The CDR3 bases are TGTGCCAGTAGTATCCGGGGTTATGGCTACACCTTC.